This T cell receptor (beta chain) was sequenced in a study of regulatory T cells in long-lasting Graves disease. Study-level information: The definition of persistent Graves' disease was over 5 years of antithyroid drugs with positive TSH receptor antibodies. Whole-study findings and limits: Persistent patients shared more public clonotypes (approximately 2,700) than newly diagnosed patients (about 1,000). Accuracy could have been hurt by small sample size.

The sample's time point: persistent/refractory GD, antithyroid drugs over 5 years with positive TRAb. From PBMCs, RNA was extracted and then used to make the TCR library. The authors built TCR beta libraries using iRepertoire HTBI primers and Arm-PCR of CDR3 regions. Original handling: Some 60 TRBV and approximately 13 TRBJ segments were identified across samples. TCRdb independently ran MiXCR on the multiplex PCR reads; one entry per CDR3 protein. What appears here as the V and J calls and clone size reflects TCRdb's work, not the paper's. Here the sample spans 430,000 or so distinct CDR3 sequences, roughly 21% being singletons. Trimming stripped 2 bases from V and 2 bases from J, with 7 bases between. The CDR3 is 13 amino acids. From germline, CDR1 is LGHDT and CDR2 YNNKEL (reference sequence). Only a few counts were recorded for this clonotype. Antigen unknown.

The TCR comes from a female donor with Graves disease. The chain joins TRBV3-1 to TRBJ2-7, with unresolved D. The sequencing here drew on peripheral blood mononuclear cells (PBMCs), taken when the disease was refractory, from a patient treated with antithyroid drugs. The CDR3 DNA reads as TGTGCCAGCAGCCAAATCCAGACCTACGAGCAGTACTTC. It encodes CASSQIQTYEQYF.